The TCR beta chain described here comes from a study of radiation and T cells in renal cell carcinoma. Study-wide context: Nephrectomy followed 15 Gy stereotactic body radiation by 4 weeks.

The CDR3 length is 15 residues. V lost 4 bases to trimming and J lost 2 bases, with 10 bases between them. In germline, CDR1 is SGHNT, CDR2 YYREEE (reference sequence). As to this clone: Its antigen is currently unknown.

Study results and limitations: In blood, top tumor clones expanded by 2 weeks, shrinking by 4. No pretreatment tumor biopsies were available for baseline clonotypes.

The time point denotes: blood 2 weeks post-SBRT. Treatment specified: 15 Gy SBRT to primary tumor, nephrectomy 4 weeks later. Blood was sampled at baseline, 2 weeks and 4 weeks after SBRT. TCRdb keeps only in-frame clones here, not all; method: immunoSEQ multiplex PCR. The sample holds fewer than 150,000 clones; more than 75% are singletons and the top ten take 5.8%. V usage is TRBV5-4 and J usage is TRBJ2-6; D unclear. The material sequenced was blood, taken from a patient whose treatment included radiotherapy and nephrectomy. The sequence came from a woman aged 65 to 85 with renal cell carcinoma. The CDR3 sequence: CASSPKPPGANVLTF. DNA of the CDR3: TGTGCCAGCAGCCCGAAGCCCCCTGGGGCCAACGTCCTGACTTTC.